This T cell receptor beta chain derives from a study of CD8 T cells in Susac syndrome. Isolation of CD8+ and CD4+ T cells was performed negatively, whereas enrichment of TEMRA cells was done by FACS. In germline, CDR1 is SGHVS, CDR2 FQNEAQ. Deletions cut 4 bases from V and 1 base from J, with 11 bases between. The CDR3 consists of 14 residues. Reverse transcription of roughly 0.5 to 1 ug RNA was performed with random hexamers. Across 54 Vbeta and 13 Jbeta, immunoSEQ multiplex PCR amplified TCR beta CDR3. One entry per CDR3 protein results from TCRdb running MiXCR on the immunoSEQ multiplex PCR reads. This sample has roughly 170,000 distinct CDR3 sequences; approximately 95% occur once, and the top ten carry around 0.09%.

The material sequenced was CD4+ T cells from PBMCs. This TCR came from a human donor with multiple sclerosis. The genes are TRBV7-8 and TRBJ2-7; D assignment may be TRBD1 or TRBD2 (5 bases each). DNA for the CDR3: TGTGCCAGCAGCTGGCTCGGGACGTCCTACGAGCAGTACTTC. It codes for CASSWLGTSYEQYF.